Sequencing of this T cell receptor beta chain was carried out in a study of blood T cells in healthy people across ages. General study findings and limits: Shifts in expanded clonotypes may have been confounded by donor CMV status, which was unknown. The study found more naive CD4+ cells and higher diversity in long-lived than aged donors. Using unsorted PBMCs precluded a conclusive naive versus antigen-experienced comparison.

This clonotype was counted only a few times. Its antigen is undetermined. With a J-beta primer mix and a sample-barcoded 5' primer, a second PCR ran roughly 6 to 12 cycles. TCRdb reprocessed the 5' RACE reads with MiXCR, giving one entry per CDR3 protein. The table has roughly 800,000 distinct CDR3 sequences, roughly 64% seen once; the top ten hold 22%. Trimming took 1 base from V and 5 from J, leaving 14 bases between them. From germline, CDR1 is DFQATT and CDR2 SNEGSKA (reference sequence). There are 14 residues in the CDR3. The chain employs TRBV20-1 and TRBJ2-5, with D perhaps being TRBD1 or TRBD2 (6 bases each). Sequenced: blood. The origin of this receptor is a man aged 25-40 years in good health. CDR3 DNA sequence: TGCAGTGCTAGAGGCTTACGGGGGCGGGAGACCCAGTACTTC. Encoded protein: CSARGLRGRETQYF.